These 25 T cell receptor beta chains were sequenced from one sample in a study of OX40 agonist ivuxolimab in advanced cancers. Clones were sequenced by immunoSEQ multiplex PCR, and TCRdb holds only the in-frame ones, with some missing. This table holds approximately 76,000 clones, 94% found once. Sequenced material: CD4+ or CD8+ T cells sorted from blood, taken in a trial of the OX40 agonist ivuxolimab. These receptors were obtained from an adult with an advanced solid tumor such as melanoma, head and neck, liver or kidney cancer.

The V and J genes are TRBV9 and TRBJ2-7, with D unresolved. V was clipped by 4 bases and J by 2 bases, with 13 bases between them. Germline CDR1 is SGDLS and CDR2 is YYNGEE. The CDR3 has 14 residues. CDR3 protein: CASSPSRLTYEQYF. In nucleotides, the CDR3 is TGTGCCAGCAGCCCTTCTAGGCTTACCTACGAGCAGTACTTC.

The rearrangement links TRBV27 to TRBJ1-5, with TRBD1 matching 7 bases. The CDR3 runs 13 residues. Germline values: CDR1 MNHEY, CDR2 SMNVEV (reference sequence). The junction had 5 bases not matched to a gene; V was cut back by 5 bases and J by 7 bases. The CDR3 DNA is TGTGCCAGCAGTCCCCCGGACAGGCAGCCCCAGCATTTT. It translates to CASSPPDRQPQHF.

The rearrangement joins TRBV27 to TRBJ2-2; D is uncertain. Germline values: CDR1 MNHEY, CDR2 SMNVEV (reference sequence). There are 12 residues in the CDR3. V shed 5 bases and J shed 6 bases, with 7 bases lying between them. CDR3 coding DNA: TGTGCCAGCAGTCTCTACTCCGGGGAGCTGTTTTTT. Translating gives CASSLYSGELFF.

CDR3 region: CASSPYQNEQFF. CDR3 bases: TGTGCCAGCAGCCCATACCAGAATGAGCAGTTCTTC. The rearrangement joins TRBV7-6 to TRBJ2-1; no clear D gene. The ends were cut back, 5 bases at V and 7 bases at J, with 9 bases in the middle. Germline values: CDR1 SGHVS, CDR2 FNYEAQ. This CDR3 contains 12 residues.

The chain links TRBV7-9 to TRBJ1-5; 7 bases line up with TRBD1. The V and J ends lost 5 bases and 5 bases, in that order; junction bases with no gene match: 6. Germline loops: CDR1 SEHNR, CDR2 FQNEAQ (reference sequence). This CDR3 contains 14 residues. Here the CDR3 DNA reads TGTGCCAGCAGCGAAAACAGGGGCGATCAGCCCCAGCATTTT. This codes for CASSENRGDQPQHF.

The chain uses TRBV2 and TRBJ2-1; the D gene is possibly TRBD1 (5 bases). Germline assignment: CDR1 SNHLY and CDR2 FYNNEI. The CDR3 is made up of 14 amino acids. V was cut by 6 bases and J by 7 bases, with 16 bases left in between. The CDR3 DNA is TGTGCCAGCAGCCCCGCCAGGGCCAGGAATGAGCAGTTCTTC. Amino acids: CASSPARARNEQFF.

The genes are TRBV4-2 and TRBJ1-1; 7 bases map to TRBD1. Germline CDR1 LGHNA, CDR2 YNFKEQ. V lost 4 bases to trimming and J lost 8 bases; unmatched junction nucleotides: 1. The CDR3 is made up of 11 amino acids. The CDR3 DNA sequence: TGTGCCAGCAGCCCGGGACAGGAAGCTTTCTTT. Residues: CASSPGQEAFF.

The CDR3 region has the DNA TGTGCTAGTGGTTTTGGGGGTGAGCAGTTCTTC. Encoded protein: CASGFGGEQFF. The V call is TRBV12-5, the J call TRBJ2-1, with D perhaps TRBD1 or TRBD2 (5 bases each). V gave up 3 bases and J gave up 9 bases, with 6 bases separating them. CDR1 LGHNT and CDR2 FRNRAP come from the germline V gene. The CDR3 extends over 11 amino acids.

The chain couples TRBV11-2 to TRBJ2-3; D gene ambiguous. This CDR3 is 14 amino acids long. CDR1 and CDR2 from the germline V gene are SGHAT and FQNNGV. V gave up 0 bases and J gave up 0 bases, with 4 bases separating them. DNA of the CDR3: TGTGCCAGCAGCTTAGATACTAGCACAGATACGCAGTATTTT. Amino acids: CASSLDTSTDTQYF.

CDR3 sequence reads: CAWSRGGGAQPQHF. CDR3 sequence (DNA): TGTGCCTGGAGCCGCGGCGGGGGAGCTCAGCCCCAGCATTTT. The J gene is TRBJ1-5, the V gene TRBV30, with D tentatively TRBD1 (5 bases). Germline V gene sequence: CDR1 GTSNPN, CDR2 SVGIG (reference sequence). The CDR3 consists of 14 residues. Trimming left V 3 bases short and J 6 bases short, with 15 bases between.

This clone was seen more than once but under ten times. This chain uses TRBV7-9 with TRBJ2-7, with no clear D. The V and J ends lost 4 bases and 5 bases respectively, with 21 bases between them. This CDR3 comprises 16 residues. Germline assignment: CDR1 SEHNR and CDR2 FQNEAQ (reference sequence). The DNA of the CDR3 is TGTGCCAGCAGCTCAAAGGCCGGGCTACAGTTCGACGAGCAGTACTTC. Translation gives CASSSKAGLQFDEQYF.

The gene calls are TRBV10-3 and TRBJ1-1; 9 bases are shared with TRBD1. CDR3 length: 15 amino acids. CDR1 and CDR2 (germline): ENHRY, SYGVKD. V lost 3 bases to trimming and J lost 5 bases; unmatched junction nucleotides: 7. The CDR3 DNA reads as TGTGCCATCAGTGACAGACAGGGGGAGAGGACTGAAGCTTTCTTT. Protein: CAISDRQGERTEAFF.

This clone appeared once. The V gene is TRBV6-1, the J gene TRBJ2-5; D is possibly TRBD2 (5 bases). The CDR3 is made up of 15 amino acids. The V gene's germline CDR1 is MNHNS and CDR2 SASEGT. Trimming removed 6 bases at V and 5 bases at J, with 19 bases between. The CDR3: CASSNRGWGLETQYF. As DNA, the CDR3 is TGTGCCAGCAGCAACCGGGGTTGGGGTTTGGAGACCCAGTACTTC.

The chain uses TRBV7-9 and TRBJ2-3; D not resolved. The germline CDR1 and CDR2 sequences are SEHNR and FQNEAQ (reference sequence). The CDR3 has 12 residues. V lost 2 bases, J lost 4 bases, and 4 bases lay in between. As DNA, the CDR3 is TGTGCCAGCAGCTTACGGGCAGATACGCAGTATTTT. Translated, it gives CASSLRADTQYF.

The V gene is TRBV27, the J gene TRBJ2-6; TRBD1 agrees at 7 bases. The CDR3 extends over 15 amino acids. Germline trimming cut 4 bases from V and 4 bases from J; bases unmatched to any gene: 4. Germline assignment: CDR1 MNHEY and CDR2 SMNVEV (reference sequence). The CDR3 DNA is TGTGCCAGCAGTTCACCGGGACAGGGGGCCAACGTCCTGACTTTC. Encoded protein: CASSSPGQGANVLTF.

V is TRBV27 and J is TRBJ2-3; TRBD2 agrees at 7 bases. J was trimmed by 5 bases and V by 6 bases; bases with no gene match: 8. The germline V gene encodes CDR1 MNHEY and CDR2 SMNVEV (reference sequence). The CDR3 runs to 14 residues. The CDR3 reads CASRGGWLGDTQYF. In DNA, the CDR3 is TGTGCCAGCAGGGGGGGGTGGTTGGGAGATACGCAGTATTTT.

This rearrangement joins TRBV5-1 to TRBJ1-1; D is unresolved. The CDR3 runs to 14 residues. Looked up from germline, CDR1 is SGHRS and CDR2 is YFSETQ. Trimming cost V 0 bases and J 1 base, with 7 bases left between them. In DNA form, the CDR3 reads TGCGCCAGCAGCTTGGAGGGTCAGAACACTGAAGCTTTCTTT. The encoded protein is CASSLEGQNTEAFF. The variable domain in full, with the rest retrieved from reference TRBV5-1 and TRBJ1-1, is KAGVTQTPRYLIKTRGQQVTLSCSPISGHRSVSWYQQTPGQGLQFLFEYFSETQRNKGNFPGRFSGRQFSNSRSEMNVSTLELGDSALYLCASSLEGQNTEAFFGQGTRLTVV.

CDR3 bases: TGCGCCAGCAGCCAATATTTAGGGCTAGCGGGCAACTCCTACGAGCAGTACTTC. Translation: CASSQYLGLAGNSYEQYF. The genes are TRBV4-3 and TRBJ2-5; TRBD2 matches at 8 bases. The J call may be in error: the DNA end matches TRBJ2-7 better. This CDR3 contains 18 residues. CDR1 and CDR2 (germline): LGHNA, YSLEER.

V gene TRBV5-4 combines with J gene TRBJ2-7, with D perhaps being TRBD1 or TRBD2 (5 bases each). The CDR3 is 15 amino acids. V lost 5 bases and J 1 base, leaving 16 bases between the germline ends. Germline V gives CDR1 SGHNT, CDR2 YYREEE (reference sequence). DNA of the CDR3: TGTGCCAGCAGTTACGAGTACGGGGCTTCCTACGAGCAGTACTTC. As protein: CASSYEYGASYEQYF.

The chain joins TRBV27 to TRBJ2-1, with TRBD2 matching 13 bases. Germline-derived CDR1 and CDR2 are MNHEY and SMNVEV (reference sequence). The J segment lost 0 bases and the V segment lost 4 bases, leaving 6 bases of the junction unmatched. The CDR3 has 18 amino acids. The CDR3 is CASSSGTSGTSSYNEQFF. The CDR3 DNA reads TGTGCCAGCAGTTCGGGGACTAGCGGGACGAGCTCCTACAATGAGCAGTTCTTC.

The rearrangement joins TRBV19 to TRBJ1-5; 7 positions agree with TRBD1. The CDR3 spans 16 residues. The V gene end was trimmed by 4 bases and the J gene end by 3 bases; junction bases not matched to a gene: 9. Germline CDR1 is LNHDA and CDR2 is SQIVND (reference sequence). The CDR3: CASSTTGKEVNQPQHF. The CDR3 bases are TGTGCCAGTAGTACGACAGGGAAGGAGGTCAATCAGCCCCAGCATTTT.

V and J are TRBV18 and TRBJ2-3, with 7 bases lining up with TRBD2. This CDR3 spans 14 amino acids. Germline CDR1 reads KGHSH; CDR2 reads LQKENI. Losses at the gene ends were 5 bases for V and 3 bases for J; bases not matched to a gene: 5. The CDR3 nucleotides are TGTGCCAGCTCAACAGCGGGGTCTACAGATACGCAGTATTTT. This gives the protein CASSTAGSTDTQYF.

The count of this clone is one. The chain joins TRBV14 to TRBJ2-5; no definite D call. V lost 3 bases, J lost 0 bases, and 5 bases lay in between. CDR1 and CDR2 (germline): SGHDN, FVKESK. The CDR3 is 13 residues long. CDR3 coding DNA: TGTGCCAGCAGCCAGCAGAACCAAGAGACCCAGTACTTC. Its translation: CASSQQNQETQYF.

The chain has TRBV12-2 and TRBJ1-5; TRBD1 is the table's D call and was not checked against the DNA. TRBV12-2 represents a pseudogene. The CDR3 has 16 amino acids. The CDR3, as DNA: TGTGCAAGGCGCGAAGACAGGGACAGTGGCAATCAGCCCCAGCATTTT. Protein product: CARREDRDSGNQPQHF.

This chain links TRBV30 with TRBJ2-5; D gene ambiguous. This CDR3 contains 12 residues. The V gene lost 2 bases and the J gene lost 3 bases, with 7 bases spanning the gap. Germline V lookup: CDR1 GTSNPN, CDR2 SVGIG (reference sequence). DNA of the CDR3: TGTGCCTGGAGTATCAGTAAAGAGACCCAGTACTTC. Amino acid sequence: CAWSISKETQYF.